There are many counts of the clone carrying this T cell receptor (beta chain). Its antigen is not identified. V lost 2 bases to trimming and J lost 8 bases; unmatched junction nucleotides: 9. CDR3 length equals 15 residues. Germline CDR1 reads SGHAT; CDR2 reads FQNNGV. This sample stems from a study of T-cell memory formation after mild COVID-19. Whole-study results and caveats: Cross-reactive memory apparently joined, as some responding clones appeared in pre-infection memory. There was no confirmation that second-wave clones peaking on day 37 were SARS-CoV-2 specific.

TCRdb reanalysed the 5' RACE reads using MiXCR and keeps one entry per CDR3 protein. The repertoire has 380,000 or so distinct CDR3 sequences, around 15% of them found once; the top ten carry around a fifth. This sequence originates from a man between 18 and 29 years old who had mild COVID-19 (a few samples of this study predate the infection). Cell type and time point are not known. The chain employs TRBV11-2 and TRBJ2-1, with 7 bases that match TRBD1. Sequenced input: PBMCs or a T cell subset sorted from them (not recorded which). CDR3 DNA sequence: TGTGCCAGCAGCTTATATGACAGGGAAGGCGATGAGCAGTTCTTC. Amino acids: CASSLYDREGDEQFF. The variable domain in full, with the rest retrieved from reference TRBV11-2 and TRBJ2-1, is EAGVAQSPRYKIIEKRQSVAFWCNPISGHATLYWYQQILGQGPKLLIQFQNNGVVDDSQLPKDRFSAERLKGVDSTLKIQPAKLEDSAVYLCASSLYDREGDEQFFGPGTRLTVL.